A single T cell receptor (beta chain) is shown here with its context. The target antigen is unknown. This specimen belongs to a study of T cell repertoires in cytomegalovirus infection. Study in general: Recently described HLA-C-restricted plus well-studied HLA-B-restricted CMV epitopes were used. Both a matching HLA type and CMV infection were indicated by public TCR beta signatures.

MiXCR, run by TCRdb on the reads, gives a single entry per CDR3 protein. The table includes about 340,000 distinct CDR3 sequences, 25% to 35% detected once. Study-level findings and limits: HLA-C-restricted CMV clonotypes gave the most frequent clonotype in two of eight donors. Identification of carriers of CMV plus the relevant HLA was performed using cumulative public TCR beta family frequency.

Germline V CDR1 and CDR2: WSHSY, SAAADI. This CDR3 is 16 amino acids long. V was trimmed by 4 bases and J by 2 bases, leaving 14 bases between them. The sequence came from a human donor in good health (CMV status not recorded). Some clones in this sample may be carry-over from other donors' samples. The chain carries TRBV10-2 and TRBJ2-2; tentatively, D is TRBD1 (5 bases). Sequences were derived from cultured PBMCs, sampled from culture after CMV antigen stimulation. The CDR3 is CASSGSPDSNTGELFF. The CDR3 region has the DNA TGCGCCAGCAGTGGGTCCCCCGACAGCAACACCGGGGAGCTGTTTTTT.